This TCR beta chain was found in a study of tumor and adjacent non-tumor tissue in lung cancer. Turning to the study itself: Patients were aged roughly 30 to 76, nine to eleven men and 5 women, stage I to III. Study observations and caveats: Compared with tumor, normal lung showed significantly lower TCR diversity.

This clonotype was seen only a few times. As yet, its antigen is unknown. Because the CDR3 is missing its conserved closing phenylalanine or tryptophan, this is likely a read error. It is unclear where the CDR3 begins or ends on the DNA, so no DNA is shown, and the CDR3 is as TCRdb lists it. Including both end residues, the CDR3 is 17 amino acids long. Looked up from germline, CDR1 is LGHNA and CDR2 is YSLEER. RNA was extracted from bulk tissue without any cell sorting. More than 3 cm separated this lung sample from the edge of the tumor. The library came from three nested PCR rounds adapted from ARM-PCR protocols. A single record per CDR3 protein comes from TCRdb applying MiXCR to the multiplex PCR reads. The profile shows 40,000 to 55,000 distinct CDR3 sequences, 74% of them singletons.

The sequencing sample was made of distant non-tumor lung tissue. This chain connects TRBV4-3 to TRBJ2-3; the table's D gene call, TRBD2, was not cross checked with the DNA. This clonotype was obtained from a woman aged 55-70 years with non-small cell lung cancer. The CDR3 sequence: CASSQDRLATWTDTHYS.